This record looks at one T cell receptor (beta chain) sequence and its context. The entry originates in a study of blood T cell repertoires in COVID-19. About the study: Sites across the United States, Italy and Spain contributed samples from acute and convalescent COVID-19. T cells, B-cell-depleted T cells, or PBMCs provided the cDNA or gDNA that served as material.

The germline V gene encodes CDR1 KGHSH and CDR2 LQKENI. CDR3 size: 13 residues. V lost 7 bases, J lost 5 bases, and 14 bases lay in between. In the original workflow: Researchers report that nucleated cell counts were estimated from reference gene primer amplification. Sequenced by immunoSEQ multiplex PCR; TCRdb stores in-frame clones only, minus some. D and trimming were read from the DNA, whereas the V and J calls and clone size are those reported in that table. Of 170,000 or so clones listed, approximately 86% are singletons. Sequencing was performed on peripheral blood. The origin of this receptor is a man aged 55 to 70 with COVID-19, enrolled during active disease. The rearrangement uses TRBV18 and TRBJ2-5; D may be TRBD1 (6 bases). The CDR3 is CASLKQGPETQYF. For the CDR3, the DNA is TGTGCCAGCTTAAAACAGGGTCCGGAGACCCAGTACTTC.